This entry concerns a single T cell receptor (beta chain). Its antigen is unidentified. The identical CDR3 is also encoded by other nucleotide sequences in the sample. The entry originates in a study of T cell responses to AZD1222 COVID-19 vaccine. Study outcomes and limitations: Nearly half of unique spike-specific TCRs reportedly avoided B.1.351 and B.1.1.7 mutated regions. Recipients of two AZD1222 doses showed rising Spike-specific TCR breadth and depth. Spike-wide coverage was observed for vaccine-associated CD4 TCRs, with dominant responses at 160-218 and 743-854.

TCRdb's table, derived via immunoSEQ multiplex PCR, lists solely in-frame clones and lacks some. The sample has about 75,000 clones, 70% to 90% seen once. V was shortened by 6 bases and J by 5 bases, with 7 bases between the two germline ends. The germline gives CDR1 KGHSH, CDR2 LQKENI. This CDR3 spans 11 amino acids. The chain has TRBV18 and TRBJ1-1; D unresolved. The sample was peripheral blood, taken 28 days after the second dose of the MenACWY control vaccine. This sequence originates from an adult who received the MenACWY meningococcal vaccine as a control. CDR3 protein: CASSPGTEAFF. The CDR3 DNA reads TGTGCCAGCTCGCCGGGGACTGAAGCTTTCTTT.